This T cell receptor (beta chain) was sequenced during a study of blood T cell repertoires in COVID-19. Looking at the study overall: Specimens from acute and convalescent COVID-19 originated in the United States, Italy and Spain. Sources were T cells, B-cell-depleted T cells, or PBMCs; the material itself was cDNA or gDNA.

Germline values: CDR1 KGHSY, CDR2 FQNENV. The ends lost 1 base at V and 2 bases at J; junction bases unmatched: 3. The CDR3 is 15 amino acids. Original handling: Amplified reference gene primers provided the basis for estimating nucleated cell counts. The protocol was immunoSEQ multiplex PCR, while the TCRdb copy is restricted to in-frame clones and leaves out a portion. Clonal size and the V and J genes are those of that table, whereas D and trimming came from the DNA. The table lists around 240,000 clones, approximately 81% of them singletons. The sample taken for sequencing was peripheral blood. The sequence derives from a man between 40 and 49 years old with acute or convalescent COVID-19. The chain has TRBV16 and TRBJ2-3; 7 bases map to TRBD1. The DNA of the CDR3 is TGTGCCAGCAGCCAATGGGACAGTCTCACAGATACGCAGTATTTT. It yields the protein CASSQWDSLTDTQYF.